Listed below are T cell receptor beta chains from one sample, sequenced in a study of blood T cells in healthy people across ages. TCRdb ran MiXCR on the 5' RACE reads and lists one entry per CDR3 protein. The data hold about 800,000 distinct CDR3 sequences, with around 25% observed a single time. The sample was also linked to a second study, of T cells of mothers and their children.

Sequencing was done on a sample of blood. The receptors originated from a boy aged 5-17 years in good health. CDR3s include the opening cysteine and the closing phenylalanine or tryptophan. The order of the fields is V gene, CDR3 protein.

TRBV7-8	CASSLGGRGAGNTIYF
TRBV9	CASSAAAGVTYEQYF
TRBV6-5	CASSSFRLDSPNYGYTF
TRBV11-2	CASSFRGTGLLGTGELFF
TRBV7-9	CASSPPHSLAIYF
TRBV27	CASSIDRILAKNIQYF
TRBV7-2	CASSWRDPTDTQYF
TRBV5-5	CASSRTGFPIEQYF
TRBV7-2	CASSLALAGGADTQYF
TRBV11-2	CASLGGLAGADTQYF
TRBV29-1	CSALRAKLGPDTQYF
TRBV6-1	CASRGTGGTVDTQYF
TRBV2	CASRDGRDRTQYF
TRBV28	CASSFEDRVRSNQPQHF
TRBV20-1	CSAVPGTGKETQYF
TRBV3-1	CASSQDVGGYTEAFF
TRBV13	CASSRTLGTDTQYF
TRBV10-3	CAISGVRVEEQFF
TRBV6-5	CASSYRGQGPTEAFF
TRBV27	CASRELAASYEQYF
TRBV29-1	CSASTDIGANQYF
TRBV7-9	CASSSRVYEQYF
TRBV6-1	CASTSDRGFGVQYF
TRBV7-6	CASSPGQAGEQYF
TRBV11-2	CASSGSKEETQYF
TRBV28	CASSFWTSSDEQYF
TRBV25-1	CASSEWTGATGELFF
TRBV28	CASSGPGTGRETQYF
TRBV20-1	CSARGEPTDTQYF
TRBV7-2	CASSSLQGLGGKLFF
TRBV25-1	CASSESGLAKNIQYF
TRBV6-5	CASSTTTTNEKLFF
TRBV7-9	CASSSPQRQGNEKLFF
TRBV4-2	CASSHDRGSYEQYF
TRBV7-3	CASSRDHTREQYF
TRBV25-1	CASRGGTSSSYEQYF
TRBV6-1	CASSQVAGGITKNIQYF
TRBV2	CASSITGGSGETQYF
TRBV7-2	CASSFVPPGNEQYF
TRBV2	CASSIGIEQFF
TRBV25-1	CASSEWGTGNEQYF
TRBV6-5	CASTYGGGYEQYF
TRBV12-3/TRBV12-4	CASSFRQGGDNEQFF
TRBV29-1	CSVERQGNTEAFF
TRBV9	CASSVASLNTEAFF
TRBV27	CASSWAGGGYGYTF
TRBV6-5	CASSYLGTGRETQYF
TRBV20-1	CSAQDRGLSDTQYF
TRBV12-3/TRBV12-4	CASSAGAGEQFF
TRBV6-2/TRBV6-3	CASRDPTGANTGELFF
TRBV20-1	CSASGTDPSYEQYF
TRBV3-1	CASSHLGTGEGYTF